Listed below are T cell receptor beta chains from one sample, sequenced in a study of CD4 and CD8 cells across lung adenocarcinoma regions. MiXCR, applied by TCRdb to the PCR reads, yields one record per CDR3 protein. The sample has some 10,000 distinct CDR3 sequences; around half are singletons. The sequenced material came from CD8+ T cells from the margin of a lung tumor. These TCRs come from a male donor with lung adenocarcinoma. The CD4 and CD8 labels of this study may be unreliable. CDR3s leave out the opening cysteine and the closing phenylalanine or tryptophan. D genes are given only for firm matches.

j_call d_call v_call cdr3_aa
TRBJ2-1 TRBD2 TRBV20-1 SARDPRASGSREQF
TRBJ2-3 TRBD2 TRBV7-2 ASSLGLAGWEDTQY
TRBJ2-4 TRBD2 TRBV6-5 ASSYREGNIQY
TRBJ2-3 NA TRBV10-1 ASSTTGSATDTQY
TRBJ2-5 NA TRBV25-1 ASSPGTGWEDTQY
TRBJ1-2 NA TRBV7-8 ASSLMAGANYGYT
TRBJ2-3 NA TRBV4-1 AGRGDGDQDTQY
TRBJ2-7 NA TRBV27 ASSLTRDSTYEQY
TRBJ2-2 TRBD2 TRBV10-1 ASSDLAGGIEELY
TRBJ2-3 NA TRBV5-1 ASSLLGQITDTQY
TRBJ2-3 TRBD2 TRBV7-2 ASSSGTSRTDTQY
TRBJ2-1 TRBD2 TRBV10-2 ASSESGLAGLEQF
TRBJ2-3 TRBD2 TRBV7-8 ASSHALAGFFIGTDTQY
NA NA TRBV6-1 AGSRKDTQY
TRBJ2-3 NA TRBV7-2 ASSFLDYTDTQY
TRBJ2-7 TRBD2 TRBV3-1 ASSQDQLAGSYEQY
TRBJ1-4 NA TRBV11-2 ASSLDLGAFTNEKLF
TRBJ2-5 NA TRBV11-2 ASSLQGTQY
TRBJ1-5 NA TRBV27 ASSLRPLGRFDQPQH
TRBJ2-4 NA TRBV23-1 ASSQSNVRSGVVGDIQY
TRBJ2-4 NA TRBV27 AISGLCSKNMQY
TRBJ1-1 TRBD1 TRBV10-1 ASKQGSNTEAF
TRBJ2-4 NA TRBV12-3/TRBV12-4 ASRGIGAKNIQY